The clone carrying this T cell receptor (beta chain) turned up a few times. The same CDR3 also results from other DNA sequences found in this sample. The data belong to a study of cytomegalovirus exposure and HLA in healthy donors. Across the whole study: From HLA-typed donors, an early data release held some 80 million unique TCRs.

Primers included in the PCR were 60 Vbeta and 13 Jbeta primers. Clones were read by immunoSEQ multiplex PCR, and TCRdb kept only the in-frame ones, dropping some. The sample lists approximately 170,000 clones; over 60% were seen once. Donors likely had unrecorded immune exposures despite being nominally healthy when sampled. Per germline, CDR1 LNHDA and CDR2 SQIVND (reference sequence). This CDR3 is built from 17 residues. J gave up 3 bases and V 5 bases, and 6 bases lay outside the gene matches. The source is a young man in good health and CMV-seropositive. Sequenced sample: PBMCs. V usage is TRBV19 and J usage is TRBJ2-2, with 13 bases that match TRBD2. CDR3 in DNA: TGTGCCAGTAGTCAAACTAGCGGGAGGGGCCACACCGGGGAGCTGTTTTTT. Translation: CASSQTSGRGHTGELFF.